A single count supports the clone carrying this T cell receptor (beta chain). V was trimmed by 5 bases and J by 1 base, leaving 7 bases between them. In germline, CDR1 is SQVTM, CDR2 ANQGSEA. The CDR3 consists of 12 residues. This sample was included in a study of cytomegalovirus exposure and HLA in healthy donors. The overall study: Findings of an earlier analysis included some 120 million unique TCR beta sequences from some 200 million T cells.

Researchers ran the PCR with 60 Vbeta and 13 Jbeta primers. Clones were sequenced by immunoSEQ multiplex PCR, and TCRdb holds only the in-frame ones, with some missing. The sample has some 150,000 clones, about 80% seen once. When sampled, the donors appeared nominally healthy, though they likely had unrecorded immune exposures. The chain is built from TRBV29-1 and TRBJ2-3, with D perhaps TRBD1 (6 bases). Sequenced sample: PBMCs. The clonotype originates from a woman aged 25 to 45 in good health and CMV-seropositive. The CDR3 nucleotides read TGCAGCGTTTCAGGGGGCACAGATACGCAGTATTTT. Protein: CSVSGGTDTQYF.